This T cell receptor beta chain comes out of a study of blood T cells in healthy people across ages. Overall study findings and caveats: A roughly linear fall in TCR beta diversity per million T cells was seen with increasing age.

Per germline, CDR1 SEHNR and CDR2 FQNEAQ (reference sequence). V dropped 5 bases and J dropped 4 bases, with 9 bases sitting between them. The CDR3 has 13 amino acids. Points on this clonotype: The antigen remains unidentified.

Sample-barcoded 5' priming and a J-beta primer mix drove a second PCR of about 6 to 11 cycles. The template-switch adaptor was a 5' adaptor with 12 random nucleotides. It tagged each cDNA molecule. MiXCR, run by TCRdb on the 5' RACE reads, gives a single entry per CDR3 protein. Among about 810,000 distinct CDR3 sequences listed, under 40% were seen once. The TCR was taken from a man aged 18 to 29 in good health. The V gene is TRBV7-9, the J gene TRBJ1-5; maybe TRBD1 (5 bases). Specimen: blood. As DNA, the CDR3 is TGTGCCAGCAGCATGGGGGGAAATCAGCCCCAGCATTTT. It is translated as CASSMGGNQPQHF.